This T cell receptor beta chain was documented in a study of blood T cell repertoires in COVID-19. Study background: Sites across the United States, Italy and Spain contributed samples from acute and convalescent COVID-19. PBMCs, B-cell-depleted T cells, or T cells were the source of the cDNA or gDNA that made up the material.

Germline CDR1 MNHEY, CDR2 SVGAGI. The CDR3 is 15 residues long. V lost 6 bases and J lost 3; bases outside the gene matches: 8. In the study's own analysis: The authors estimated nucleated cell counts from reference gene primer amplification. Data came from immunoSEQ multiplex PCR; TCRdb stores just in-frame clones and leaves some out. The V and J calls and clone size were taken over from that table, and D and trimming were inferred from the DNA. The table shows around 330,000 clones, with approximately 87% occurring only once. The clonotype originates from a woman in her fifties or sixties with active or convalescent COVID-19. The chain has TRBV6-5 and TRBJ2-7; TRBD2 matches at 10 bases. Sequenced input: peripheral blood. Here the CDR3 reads CASRSGLARNYEQYF. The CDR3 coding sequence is TGTGCCAGCAGATCGGGACTAGCGAGAAACTACGAGCAGTACTTC.